A single TCR beta chain is shown here with its context. The data derive from a study of CD8+ T cells in alopecia areata. The wider study: Tofacitinib dosing lasted 6 to 18 months, which was then followed by 6 months off drug.

RNA extraction was followed by reverse transcription into cDNA, which acted as the sequencing template. Assay: immunoSEQ multiplex PCR; the TCRdb copy retains only in-frame clones and omits some. The sample yields 150,000 to 200,000 clones, 50% to 70% seen once. The V segment lost 1 base and the J segment 1 base; nucleotides outside the gene matches: 4. The CDR3 sequence is 16 residues long. Germline values: CDR1 MGHRA, CDR2 YSYEKL. The sample here was CD4+ T cells sorted from blood, taken at week 0. The receptor comes from a human donor with alopecia areata. The V and J genes are TRBV4-1 and TRBJ2-5, with TRBD2 matching over 9 bases. For the CDR3, the DNA is TGCGCCAGCAGCCAAGGTAGCGGGGGAGGCCAAGAGACCCAGTACTTC. Translation gives CASSQGSGGGQETQYF.